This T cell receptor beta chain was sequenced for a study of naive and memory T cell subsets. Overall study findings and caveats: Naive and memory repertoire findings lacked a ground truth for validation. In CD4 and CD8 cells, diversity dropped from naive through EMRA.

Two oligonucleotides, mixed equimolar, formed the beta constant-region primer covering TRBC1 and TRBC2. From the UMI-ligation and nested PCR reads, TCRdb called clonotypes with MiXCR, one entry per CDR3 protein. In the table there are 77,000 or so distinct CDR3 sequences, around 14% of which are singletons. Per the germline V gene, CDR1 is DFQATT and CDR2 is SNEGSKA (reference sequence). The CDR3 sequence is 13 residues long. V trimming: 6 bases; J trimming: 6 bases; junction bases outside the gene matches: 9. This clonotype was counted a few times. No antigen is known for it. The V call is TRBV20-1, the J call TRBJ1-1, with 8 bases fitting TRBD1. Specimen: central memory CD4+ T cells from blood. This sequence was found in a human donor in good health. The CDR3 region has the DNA TGCAGTGCCAGGGGACAGGTAACTTCTGAAGCTTTCTTT. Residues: CSARGQVTSEAFF.